Each of the 17 T cell receptor beta chains below was sequenced from the same sample in a study of blood T cells in healthy people across ages. A sample-barcoded 5' primer and a J-beta primer mix were used in a second PCR of about 6 to 12 cycles. TCRdb reprocessed the 5' RACE reads via MiXCR and lists one record per CDR3 protein. The table has about 800,000 distinct CDR3 sequences, 20% to 25% seen once. These data were likewise used in another study, on T cells of mothers and their children.

Sequencing was done on a sample of blood. Source of these receptors: a boy younger than 18 in good health.

The CDR3 reads CASSLPQTGTGGEKLFF. CDR3 bases: TGTGCCAGCAGCCTCCCACAGACCGGGACAGGGGGAGAAAAACTGTTTTTT. This chain links TRBV7-9 with TRBJ1-4; 11 bases line up with TRBD1. Trimming removed 5 bases from V and 8 bases from J; junction bases left unmatched: 13. CDR1 and CDR2 (germline): SEHNR, FQNEAQ (reference sequence). The CDR3 runs to 17 residues. Full variable domain (missing parts from reference TRBV7-9 and TRBJ1-4): DTGVSQNPRHKITKRGQNVTFRCDPISEHNRLYWYRQTLGQGPEFLTYFQNEAQLEKSRLLSDRFSAERPKGSFSTLEIQRTEQGDSAMYLCASSLPQTGTGGEKLFFGSGTQLSVL.

This chain connects TRBV6-1 to TRBJ2-2; D is tentatively TRBD1 or TRBD2 (6 bases each). V gave up 6 bases and J gave up 4 bases, with 18 bases separating them. Germline CDR1 and CDR2: MNHNS and SASEGT. CDR3 length: 16 residues. The CDR3 bases are TGTGCCAGCAGGCGGGGACACTGGAGGGCCACCGGGGAGCTGTTTTTT. Its protein product is CASRRGHWRATGELFF.

Many counts were recorded for this clonotype. The junction differs from germline at one of its ends, possibly a read error. This rearrangement joins TRBV7-7 to TRBJ2-5; D could derive from TRBD1 or TRBD2 (6 bases each). The CDR3 loop spans 15 amino acids. Germline V gives CDR1 SSHAT, CDR2 FNYEAQ (reference sequence). CDR3 nucleotides: TGTGCTAGCAGCTTAGTGGGGGGCGTCCAAGAGACCCAGTACTTC. Its protein is CASSLVGGVQETQYF.

This chain connects TRBV11-3 to TRBJ2-1; D perhaps matches TRBD1 (5 bases). Trimming took off 0 bases at V and 3 bases at J, with 6 bases between the two ends. The CDR3 totals 14 residues. Germline CDR1 and CDR2: SGHNT and YENEEA. The CDR3 sequence is CASSLEGDYNEQFF. DNA for the CDR3: TGTGCCAGCAGCTTAGAAGGGGACTACAATGAGCAGTTCTTC.

This chain uses TRBV20-1 with TRBJ2-5; 7 bases map to TRBD2. The CDR3 sequence is 14 residues long. Germline V gene data show CDR1 as DFQATT and CDR2 as SNEGSKA (reference sequence). Unmatched junction bases numbered 9, after V lost 3 bases and J lost 5 bases. For the CDR3, the DNA is TGCAGTGCTAGCCTAGGCTGGCGGGGGGAGACCCAGTACTTC. Amino acids: CSASLGWRGETQYF.

The gene calls are TRBV18 and TRBJ2-1; TRBD2 aligns across 7 bases. Gene TRBJ2-7 matches the end of the DNA better, so the J call may be wrong. This CDR3 comprises 16 residues. CDR1 KGHSH and CDR2 LQKENI come from the germline V gene. CDR3 nucleotides: TGTGCCAGCTTATCAGGACCCAGGGACTACTCCTACGAGCAGTACTTC. It encodes CASLSGPRDYSYEQYF.

A few counts support this clonotype. The chain combines TRBV29-1 with TRBJ2-5, with 9 bases aligning to TRBD1. The CDR3 has 13 amino acids. The V gene end was trimmed by 4 bases and the J gene end by 1 base; junction bases not matched to a gene: 1. The germline gives CDR1 SQVTM, CDR2 ANQGSEA. CDR3 nucleotide sequence: TGCAGCGTTGTGGACAGGGGCCAAGAGACCCAGTACTTC. Protein: CSVVDRGQETQYF.

The rearrangement links TRBV7-2 to TRBJ2-3, with D possibly TRBD1 on 6 matching bases. The germline V gene has CDR1 SGHTA and CDR2 FQGNSA. This CDR3 contains 16 residues. Trimming shortened V by 5 bases and J by 0 bases, and 15 bases separated the two germline ends. CDR3 amino acids: CASSATGKSSTDTQYF. For the CDR3, the DNA is TGTGCCAGCAGCGCGACAGGCAAATCTAGCACAGATACGCAGTATTTT. Full variable domain (outside the CDR3, taken from reference TRBV7-2 and TRBJ2-3): GAGVSQSPSNKVTEKGKDVELRCDPISGHTALYWYRQSLGQGLEFLIYFQGNSAPDKSGLPSDRFSAERTGGSVSTLTIQRTQQEDSAVYLCASSATGKSSTDTQYFGPGTRLTVL.

V usage is TRBV29-1 and J usage is TRBJ2-5, with 11 bases matching TRBD2. Trimming took 6 bases from V and 4 from J; bases not matched to a gene: 10. The CDR3 has 15 residues. Germline V gene sequence: CDR1 SQVTM, CDR2 ANQGSEA. The CDR3 protein is CSVNPLAGVGETQYF. CDR3 in DNA: TGCAGCGTGAACCCACTAGCGGGAGTGGGAGAGACCCAGTACTTC.

This rearrangement joins TRBV20-1 to TRBJ1-4; TRBD1 is a possible D gene (5 bases). Germline V CDR1 and CDR2: DFQATT, SNEGSKA (reference sequence). V was shortened by 3 bases and J by 8 bases, with 10 bases between the two germline ends. This CDR3 has 12 residues. The CDR3 here is CSASLGEEKLFF. Here the CDR3 DNA reads TGCAGTGCTAGTCTGGGGGAAGAAAAACTGTTTTTT.

Only a few counts were recorded for this clonotype. This chain links TRBV7-2 with TRBJ2-5; 10 nucleotides agree with TRBD2. Matching the DNA end better, TRBJ2-1 makes the J call doubtful. CDR3 length equals 16 residues. Germline V gene lookup returns CDR1 SGHTA and CDR2 FQGNSA. The CDR3 sequence is CASSLDPMTSGPVQFF. The CDR3 nucleotides read TGTGCCAGCAGCTTAGACCCCATGACTAGCGGGCCGGTTCAGTTCTTC.

The chain recombines TRBV29-1 with TRBJ2-2, with 8 bases lining up with TRBD2. CDR1 is SQVTM, CDR2 ANQGSEA, per germline. CDR3 length: 14 residues. V shed 6 bases, J shed 6 bases, and the junction held 9 bases outside the gene matches. The CDR3 sequence is CSVKRETGSGELFF. Written as DNA, the CDR3 is TGCAGCGTAAAGCGGGAGACCGGTTCCGGGGAGCTGTTTTTT.

This clonotype was seen a handful of times. This chain links TRBV9 with TRBJ1-1, with D unresolved. The V gene lost 7 bases and the J gene lost 0 bases, with 13 bases spanning the gap. The germline CDR1 and CDR2 sequences are SGDLS and YYNGEE. This CDR3 is 14 amino acids long. CDR3 region: CASGGSVMNTEAFF. CDR3 DNA sequence: TGTGCCAGCGGCGGGTCGGTCATGAACACTGAAGCTTTCTTT.

The chain couples TRBV6-6 to TRBJ2-3, with TRBD2 matching over 10 bases. CDR3 length equals 17 residues. With V trimmed by 5 bases and J by 0 bases, 8 bases remained unmatched. Germline V gene sequence: CDR1 MNHNY, CDR2 SVGAGI (reference sequence). DNA of the CDR3: TGTGCCAGCAGTCCGAGGACTAGCGGATCTAGCACAGATACGCAGTATTTT. Residues: CASSPRTSGSSTDTQYF.

V is TRBV12-3 or TRBV12-4 and J is TRBJ1-5, with TRBD1 matching over 7 bases. V gave up 0 bases and J gave up 7 bases; unmatched junction bases: 6. The length of the CDR3 is 15 residues. CDR3 coding DNA: TGTGCCAGCAGTTTAGCGCGACAGGGCGGCCAGCCCCAGCATTTT. Protein sequence: CASSLARQGGQPQHF.

This clonotype was detected once. The chain combines TRBV15 with TRBJ2-1; D unresolved. CDR1 LNHNV and CDR2 YYDKDF come from the germline V gene (reference sequence). The CDR3 has 16 amino acids. V gave up 0 bases and J gave up 0 bases, with 9 bases separating them. The CDR3 DNA is TGTGCCACCAGCAGAGATGGCTCCCGCTCCTACAATGAGCAGTTCTTC. Translated: CATSRDGSRSYNEQFF.

This chain links TRBV20-1 with TRBJ2-1; 13 nucleotides align to TRBD2. The J call may be faulty, since TRBJ2-5 better matches the DNA end. CDR1 and CDR2 (germline): DFQATT, SNEGSKA (reference sequence). The CDR3 contains 15 residues. The DNA of the CDR3 is TGCAGTGCTAGAAGGACTAGCGGGGGATGGGAGACCCAGTACTTC. Encoded protein: CSARRTSGGWETQYF.